The rows below give T cell receptor beta chains drawn from one sample of a study of a mutant IDH1 vaccine in newly diagnosed glioma. Only in-frame clones appear in the TCRdb table, and some are missing; sequencing was by immunoSEQ multiplex PCR. In the table there are tens of thousands of clones, around four fifths of which are singletons. The sequencing used peripheral blood mononuclear cells (PBMCs), collected from a glioma patient treated with radiotherapy, temozolomide or both. The receptors come from a woman aged 18-29 years with glioma. Some clones in this sample may be carry-over from other donors' samples. Both conserved end residues are part of each CDR3. Each record gives: J gene, V gene, clone size, D gene, CDR3 length, CDR3 DNA, CDR3 protein. A D gene is named only where the DNA matches it firmly. For some rows the clone size is stated as once, few or many, or as a class when expanded; others skip it.

>TRBJ1-2|TRBV19|NA|NA|14
TGTGCTAGTAGAAGAGGGGACCCTAACTATGGCTACACCTTC
CASRRGDPNYGYTF
>TRBJ1-5|TRBV7-9|NA|NA|12
TGTGCCAGCAGCTTAGCGGACCAGCCCCAGCATTTT
CASSLADQPQHF
>TRBJ2-7|TRBV5-1|NA|NA|13
TGCGCCAGCAGCCGTACGAGGTCCTACGAGCAGTACTTC
CASSRTRSYEQYF
>TRBJ2-1|TRBV4-1|NA|NA|15
TGCGCCAGCAGCCAAGATAGGGATGAATACAATGAGCAGTTCTTC
CASSQDRDEYNEQFF
>TRBJ2-2|TRBV6-5|NA|TRBD2|15
TGTGCCAGCAAGGGGACTAGCGGGAGGAGGGGGGAGCTGTTTTTT
CASKGTSGRRGELFF
>TRBJ1-5|TRBV6-1|NA|NA|13
TGTGCCAGCAGTGCCCTGGCCGGTCAGCCCCAGCATTTT
CASSALAGQPQHF
>TRBJ1-1|TRBV28|few|NA|14
TGTGCCAGCAGTTTGGCCCCCGTGCAGTCTGAAGCTTTCTTT
CASSLAPVQSEAFF
>TRBJ2-2|TRBV19|once|TRBD2|15
TGTGCCAGTAGCACCAGCGGGGGGGCAACCGGGGAGCTGTTTTTT
CASSTSGGATGELFF
>TRBJ1-6|TRBV7-6|few|NA|13
TGTGCCAGCAGCTTGGGGGGGAATTCACCCCTCCACTTT
CASSLGGNSPLHF
>TRBJ2-7|TRBV18|NA|TRBD2|14
TGTGCCAGCTCACTAGCGGGGGGCGACTACGAGCAGTACTTC
CASSLAGGDYEQYF
>TRBJ1-4|TRBV10-3|NA|NA|15
TGTGCCATCAGTGAAAAGGGTCCAACTAATGAAAAACTGTTTTTT
CAISEKGPTNEKLFF
>TRBJ2-2|TRBV5-1|NA|TRBD2|15
TGCGCCAGCAGCTGGGGACTAGCGGGAACCGGGGAGCTGTTTTTT
CASSWGLAGTGELFF
>TRBJ2-2|TRBV27|NA|NA|12
TGTGCCAGCAGTCCGGGGCCCGGGGAGCTGTTTTTT
CASSPGPGELFF
>TRBJ2-5|TRBV27|NA|NA|12
TGTGCCAGCAGCCCGAACCAAGAGACCCAGTACTTC
CASSPNQETQYF
>TRBJ1-3|TRBV6-1|NA|TRBD1|18
TGTGCCAGCAGTGAAGAGGAGGGAGGGGGCCAGACTGGAAACACCATATATTTT
CASSEEEGGGQTGNTIYF
>TRBJ1-4|TRBV2|NA|TRBD1|15
TGTGCCAGCAGTGAGATAGGACAGGGTAATGAAAAACTGTTTTTT
CASSEIGQGNEKLFF
>TRBJ2-5|TRBV25-1|NA|TRBD1|14
TGTGCCAGCAGTGAGACAGGGTTCCAAGAGACCCAGTACTTC
CASSETGFQETQYF
>TRBJ2-5|TRBV10-1|once|TRBD1|13
TGCGCCAGCAGTGGGGACAGCCAAGAGACCCAGTACTTC
CASSGDSQETQYF
>TRBJ1-4|TRBV13|NA|NA|16
TGTGCCAGCAGCGCAATGGAGAGTGTCTCTAATGAAAAACTGTTTTTT
CASSAMESVSNEKLFF
>TRBJ2-2|TRBV10-1|NA|TRBD1|15
TGCGCCAGCAGCGGGGACAGAAGAAACACCGGGGAGCTGTTTTTT
CASSGDRRNTGELFF
>TRBJ1-2|TRBV9|NA|TRBD1|13
TGTGCCAGCAGCGGAGACAGGGGTTATGGCTACACCTTC
CASSGDRGYGYTF
>TRBJ1-1|TRBV11-2|NA|NA|13
TGTGCCAGCAGCCCGACCGTCGGTGGTGAAGCTTTCTTT
CASSPTVGGEAFF
>TRBJ2-7|TRBV4-1|few|NA|14
TGCGCCAGCAGCCAAAGCCAGGGAGTCTACGAGCAGTACTTC
CASSQSQGVYEQYF
>TRBJ1-5|TRBV5-6|NA|TRBD1|15
TGTGCCAGCAGCTTCGGGCAGGGGGTTTTACAGCCCCAGCATTTT
CASSFGQGVLQPQHF
>TRBJ2-1|TRBV11-3|few|NA|11
TGTGCCAGCAGCTTAGAAAGTGAGCAGTTCTTC
CASSLESEQFF
>TRBJ1-2|TRBV9|NA|TRBD1|14
TGTGCCAGCAGCCCCGGACAGGGAGTATATGGCTACACCTTC
CASSPGQGVYGYTF
>TRBJ2-2|TRBV19|NA|NA|14
TGTGCCAGTAGTGCGGGATTGAACACCGGGGAGCTGTTTTTT
CASSAGLNTGELFF
>TRBJ2-3|TRBV9|NA|NA|14
TGTGCCAGCAGCGTAGCGGGGAGCACAGATACGCAGTATTTT
CASSVAGSTDTQYF
>TRBJ2-5|TRBV19|NA|NA|15
TGTGCCAGTAGTCCGTACGGGTGGATTCAAGAGACCCAGTACTTC
CASSPYGWIQETQYF
>TRBJ2-7|TRBV7-2|NA|TRBD2|12
TGTGCCAGCAGCCCGGGGGGTTACGAGCAGTACTTC
CASSPGGYEQYF
>TRBJ1-1|TRBV6-1|NA|TRBD1|15
TGTGCCAGCAGTGAGGACAGGGGTAGGGACACTGAAGCTTTCTTT
CASSEDRGRDTEAFF
>TRBJ2-2|TRBV25-1|NA|NA|15
TGTGCCAGCAGTGAATGGGGGCAGGTGATCGGGGAGCTGTTTTTT
CASSEWGQVIGELFF
>TRBJ1-5|TRBV19|NA|TRBD1|16
TGTGCCAGTAGACTTTATCAAGGACAGGGTAATCAGCCCCAGCATTTT
CASRLYQGQGNQPQHF
>TRBJ2-3|TRBV29-1|NA|NA|15
TGCAGCGTTGAACTTGAGGCCAGACCCACAGATACGCAGTATTTT
CSVELEARPTDTQYF
>TRBJ2-7|TRBV10-3|NA|NA|14
TGTGCCATCAGTGAACGTCTGAATGCCTACGAGCAGTACTTC
CAISERLNAYEQYF
>TRBJ1-2|TRBV19|NA|NA|12
TGTGCCAGTAGTATGGCCCAAGTTAAACGCACCTTC
CASSMAQVKRTF
>TRBJ1-1|TRBV6-1|NA|TRBD1|16
TGTGCCAGCAGTGAGGGATTCCGGACAGGGAAGAGTGAAGCTTTCTTT
CASSEGFRTGKSEAFF
>TRBJ2-7|TRBV30|NA|NA|11
TGTGCCTGGAGTGAGCGGTACGAGCAGTACTTC
CAWSERYEQYF
>TRBJ1-5|TRBV19|NA|NA|11
TGTGCCAGTAGCGAGAATCAGCCCCAGCATTTT
CASSENQPQHF
>TRBJ1-1|TRBV5-1|NA|TRBD1|14
TGCGCCAGCAGCTTTCGACAGGGTAACACTGAAGCTTTCTTT
CASSFRQGNTEAFF
>TRBJ2-1|TRBV5-8|NA|NA|15
TGTGCCAGCAGAAGGAGGGGGGCTAGGTGGGATGAGCAGTTCTTC
CASRRRGARWDEQFF
>TRBJ1-1|TRBV7-8|NA|NA|13
TGTGCCAGCAGCTCTCGACCGGGCACTGAAGCTTTCTTT
CASSSRPGTEAFF
>TRBJ1-5|TRBV19|few|NA|14
TGTGCCAGTAGTATCCTAGTTGGGAATCAGCCCCAGCATTTT
CASSILVGNQPQHF
>TRBJ2-3|TRBV28|NA|NA|11
TGTGCCAGCAGTTTAGTAGGTACGCAGTATTTT
CASSLVGTQYF
>TRBJ1-1|TRBV2|NA|NA|14
TGTGCCAGCAGTGGGGAGGGGGGAAGGACTGAAGCTTTCTTT
CASSGEGGRTEAFF
>TRBJ2-7|TRBV11-1|once|TRBD1|14
TGTGCCAGCAGCTTACGACAGGGGGCGAGCGAGCAGTACTTC
CASSLRQGASEQYF
>TRBJ2-2|TRBV7-2|few|TRBD1|15
TGTGCCAGCAGCTATGACAGGGTTGGGACCGGGGAGCTGTTTTTT
CASSYDRVGTGELFF
>TRBJ1-1|TRBV4-1|NA|NA|15
TGCGCCAGCAGCCTACTCGACAGGACGAACACTGAAGCTTTCTTT
CASSLLDRTNTEAFF
>TRBJ1-5|TRBV5-6|NA|TRBD1|16
TGTGCCAGCAGCTATACGACAGGGTCGAGCAATCAGCCCCAGCATTTT
CASSYTTGSSNQPQHF
>TRBJ2-7|TRBV25-1|NA|TRBD2|13
TGTGCCAGCAGCGGGGGGGCGGCCTACGAGCAGTACTTC
CASSGGAAYEQYF
>TRBJ2-7|TRBV7-9|once|NA|18
TGTGCCAGCAGCTTATCGACCGGGGGCAGCGAAATCTTCTACGAGCAGTACTTC
CASSLSTGGSEIFYEQYF
>TRBJ2-3|TRBV25-1|NA|TRBD1|16
TGTGCCAGCTCACCGGTTAGTGGGACAGGGTCAGATACGCAGTATTTT
CASSPVSGTGSDTQYF
>TRBJ2-5|TRBV2|NA|TRBD2|14
TGTGCCAGCACCCGTGGACTAGCTCAAGAGACCCAGTACTTC
CASTRGLAQETQYF